In its sample, the clone carrying this T cell receptor beta chain was seen a few times. The antigen remains undetermined. The record originates from a study of Ad26.COV2.S vaccination and SARS-CoV-2 variants. This CDR3 contains 15 residues. Germline loops: CDR1 LGHNA, CDR2 YNFKEQ. The V end lost 1 base, the J end lost 2 bases, and 9 bases lay between the germline ends. The repertoire was sequenced with immunoSEQ multiplex PCR; TCRdb's copy has only in-frame clones and lacks some. The repertoire has about 680,000 clones, roughly 90% of them found once; the top ten carry over 1.3%. Study-wide points: It is possible that the TCR breadth and depth analyses underestimated the total T cell responses. Similar non-spike TCR breadth was observed in recipients of vaccine and of placebo.

The treatment was: approximately 18 received Ad26.COV2.S at low or high dose, single or two shots; 5 received placebo; per-sample allocation not given. Collection of samples fell on day 63 after the first vaccine or placebo injection. What was given as vaccine was an Ad26 vector encoding Wuhan-strain SARS-CoV-2 spike. The receptor's source is a person between 18 and 60 years old who received the Ad26.COV2.S COVID-19 vaccine or a placebo. Source: peripheral blood, taken in a trial of Ad26.COV2.S vaccine versus placebo. This chain connects TRBV4-2 to TRBJ1-5; maybe TRBD1 (5 bases). CDR3 region: CASSQGGGGNQPQHF. The CDR3 nucleotides are TGTGCCAGCAGCCAAGGGGGGGGAGGCAATCAGCCCCAGCATTTT.